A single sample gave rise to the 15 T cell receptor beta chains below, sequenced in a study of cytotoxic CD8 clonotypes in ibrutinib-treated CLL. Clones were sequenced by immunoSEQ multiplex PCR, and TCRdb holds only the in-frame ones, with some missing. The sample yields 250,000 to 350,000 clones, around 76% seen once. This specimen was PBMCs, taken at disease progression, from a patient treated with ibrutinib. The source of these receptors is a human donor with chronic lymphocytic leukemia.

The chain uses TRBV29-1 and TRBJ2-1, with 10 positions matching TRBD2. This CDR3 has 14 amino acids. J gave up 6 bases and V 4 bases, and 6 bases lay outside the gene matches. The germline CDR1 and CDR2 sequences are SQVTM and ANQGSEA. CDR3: CSVVLAGELNEQFF. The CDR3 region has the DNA TGCAGCGTTGTGCTAGCGGGAGAGCTCAATGAGCAGTTCTTC.

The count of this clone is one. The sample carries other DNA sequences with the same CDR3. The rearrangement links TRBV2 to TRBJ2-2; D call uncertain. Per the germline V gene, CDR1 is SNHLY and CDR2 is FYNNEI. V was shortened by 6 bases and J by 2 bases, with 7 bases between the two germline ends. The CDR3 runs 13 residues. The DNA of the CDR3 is TGTGCCAGCAGAGGCAGTAACACCGGGGAGCTGTTTTTT. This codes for CASRGSNTGELFF.

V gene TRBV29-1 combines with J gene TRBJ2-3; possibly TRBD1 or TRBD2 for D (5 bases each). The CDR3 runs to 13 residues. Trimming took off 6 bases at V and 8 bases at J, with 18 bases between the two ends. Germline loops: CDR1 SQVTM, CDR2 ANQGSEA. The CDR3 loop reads CSVATSGRGTQYF. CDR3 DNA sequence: TGCAGCGTCGCTACGTCGGGGCGAGGTACGCAGTATTTT.

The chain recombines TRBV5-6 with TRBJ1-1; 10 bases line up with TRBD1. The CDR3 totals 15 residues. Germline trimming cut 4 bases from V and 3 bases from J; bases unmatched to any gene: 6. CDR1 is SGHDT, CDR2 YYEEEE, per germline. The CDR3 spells CASSPGTGDDTEAFF. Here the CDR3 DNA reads TGTGCCAGCAGCCCAGGGACAGGGGACGACACTGAAGCTTTCTTT.

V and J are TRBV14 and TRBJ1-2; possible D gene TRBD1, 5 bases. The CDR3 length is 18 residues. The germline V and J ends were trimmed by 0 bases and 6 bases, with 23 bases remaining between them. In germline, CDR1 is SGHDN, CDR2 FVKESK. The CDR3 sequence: CASSQDPGRGRFLDGYTF. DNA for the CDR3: TGTGCCAGCAGCCAAGACCCTGGTAGGGGACGCTTTTTGGATGGCTACACCTTC.

In DNA, the CDR3 is TGTGCCAGCAGCTTTGAAGGCAGACGCACAGATACGCAGTATTTT. It yields the protein CASSFEGRRTDTQYF. V and J are TRBV7-3 and TRBJ2-3; D is undetermined. CDR3 size: 15 residues. CDR1 is SGHTA and CDR2 is FQGTGA in the germline V gene. V was trimmed by 3 bases and J by 1 base, leaving 11 bases between them.

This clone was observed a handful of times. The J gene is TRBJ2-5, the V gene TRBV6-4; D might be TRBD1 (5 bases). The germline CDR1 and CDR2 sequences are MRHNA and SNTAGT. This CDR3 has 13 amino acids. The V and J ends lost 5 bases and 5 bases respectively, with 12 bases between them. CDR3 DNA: TGTGCCAGCAGTCTGGCCGCAGGGGAGACCCAGTACTTC. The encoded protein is CASSLAAGETQYF.

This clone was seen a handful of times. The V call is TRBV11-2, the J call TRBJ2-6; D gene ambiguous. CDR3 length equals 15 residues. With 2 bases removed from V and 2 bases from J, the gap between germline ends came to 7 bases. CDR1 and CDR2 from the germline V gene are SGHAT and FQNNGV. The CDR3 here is CASSLSGTGANVLTF. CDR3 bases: TGTGCCAGCAGCTTATCTGGGACTGGGGCCAACGTCCTGACTTTC. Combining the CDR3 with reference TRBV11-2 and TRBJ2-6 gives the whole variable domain EAGVAQSPRYKIIEKRQSVAFWCNPISGHATLYWYQQILGQGPKLLIQFQNNGVVDDSQLPKDRFSAERLKGVDSTLKIQPAKLEDSAVYLCASSLSGTGANVLTFGAGSRLTVL.

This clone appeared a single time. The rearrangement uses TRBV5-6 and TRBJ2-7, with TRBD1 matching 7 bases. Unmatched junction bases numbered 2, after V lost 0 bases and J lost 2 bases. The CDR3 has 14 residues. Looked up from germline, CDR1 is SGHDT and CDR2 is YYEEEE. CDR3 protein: CASSLVGTAYEQYF. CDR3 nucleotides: TGTGCCAGCAGCTTGGTCGGGACAGCCTACGAGCAGTACTTC.

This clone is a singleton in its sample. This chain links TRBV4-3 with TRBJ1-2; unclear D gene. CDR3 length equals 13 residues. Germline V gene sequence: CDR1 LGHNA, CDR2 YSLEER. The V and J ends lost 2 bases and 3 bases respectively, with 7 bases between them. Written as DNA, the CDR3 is TGCGCCAGCAGCCAATTGGCGGACTATGGCTACACCTTC. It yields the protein CASSQLADYGYTF.

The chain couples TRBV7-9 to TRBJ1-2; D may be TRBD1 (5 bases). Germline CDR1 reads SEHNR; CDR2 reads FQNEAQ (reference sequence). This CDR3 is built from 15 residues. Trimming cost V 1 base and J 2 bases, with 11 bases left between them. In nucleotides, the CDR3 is TGTGCCAGCAGCTTAGAGGCAGGGTTCAACTATGGCTACACCTTC. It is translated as CASSLEAGFNYGYTF.

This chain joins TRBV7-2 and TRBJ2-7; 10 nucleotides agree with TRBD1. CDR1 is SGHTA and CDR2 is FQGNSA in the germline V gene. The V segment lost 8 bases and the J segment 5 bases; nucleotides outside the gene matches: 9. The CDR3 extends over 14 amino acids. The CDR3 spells CASHSGTGAHEQYF. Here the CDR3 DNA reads TGTGCCAGCCATTCCGGGACAGGGGCCCACGAGCAGTACTTC.

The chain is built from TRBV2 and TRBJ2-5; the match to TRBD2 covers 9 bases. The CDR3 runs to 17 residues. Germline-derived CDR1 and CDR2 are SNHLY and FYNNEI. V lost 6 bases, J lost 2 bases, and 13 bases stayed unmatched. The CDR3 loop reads CASREPRKAGGQETQYF. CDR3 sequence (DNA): TGTGCCAGCAGGGAGCCCCGCAAAGCGGGGGGACAAGAGACCCAGTACTTC.

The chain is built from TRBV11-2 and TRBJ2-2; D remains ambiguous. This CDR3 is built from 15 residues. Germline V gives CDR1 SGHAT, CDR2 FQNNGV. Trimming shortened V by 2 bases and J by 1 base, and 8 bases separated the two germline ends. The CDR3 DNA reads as TGTGCCAGCAGCTTATCCCTTAAGAACACCGGGGAGCTGTTTTTT. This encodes CASSLSLKNTGELFF.

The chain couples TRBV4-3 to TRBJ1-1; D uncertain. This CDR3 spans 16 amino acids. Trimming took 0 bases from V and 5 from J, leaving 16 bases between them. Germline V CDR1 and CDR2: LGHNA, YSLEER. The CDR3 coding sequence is TGCGCCAGCAGCCAAGATGAGAGGGAATCGGGGACTGAAGCTTTCTTT. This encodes CASSQDERESGTEAFF.